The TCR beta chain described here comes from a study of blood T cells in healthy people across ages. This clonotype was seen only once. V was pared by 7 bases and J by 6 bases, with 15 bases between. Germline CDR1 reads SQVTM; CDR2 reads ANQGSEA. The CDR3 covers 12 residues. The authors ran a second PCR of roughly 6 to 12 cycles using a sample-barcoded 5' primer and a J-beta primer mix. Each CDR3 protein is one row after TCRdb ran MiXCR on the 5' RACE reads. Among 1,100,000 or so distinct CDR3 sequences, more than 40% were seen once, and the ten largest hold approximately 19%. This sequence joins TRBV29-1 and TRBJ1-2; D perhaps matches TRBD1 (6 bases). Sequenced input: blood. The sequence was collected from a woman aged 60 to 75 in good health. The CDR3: CSAGQSGDGYTF. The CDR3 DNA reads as TGCAGCGCAGGACAGTCGGGAGATGGCTACACCTTC.